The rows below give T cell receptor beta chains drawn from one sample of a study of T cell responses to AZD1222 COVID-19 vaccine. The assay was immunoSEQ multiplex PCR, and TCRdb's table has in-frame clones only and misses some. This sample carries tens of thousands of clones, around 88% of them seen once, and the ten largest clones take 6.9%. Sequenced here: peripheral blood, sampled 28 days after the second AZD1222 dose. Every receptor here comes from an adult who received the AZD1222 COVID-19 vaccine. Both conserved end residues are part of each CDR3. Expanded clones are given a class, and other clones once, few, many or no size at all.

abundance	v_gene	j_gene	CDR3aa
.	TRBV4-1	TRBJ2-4	CASSHPGLRAGADKNIQYF
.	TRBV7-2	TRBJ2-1	CASTSHLYNEQFF
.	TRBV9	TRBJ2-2	CASSVGGAGELFF
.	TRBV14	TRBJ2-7	CASSRLGDRAYEQYF
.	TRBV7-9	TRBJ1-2	CASSLDNHYGYTF
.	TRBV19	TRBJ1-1	CASAVQPEVGAFF
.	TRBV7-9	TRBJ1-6	CASSLRAGSNSPLHF
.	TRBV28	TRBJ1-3	CAVGREAGNTIYF
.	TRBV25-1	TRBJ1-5	CASSESRGVQPQHF
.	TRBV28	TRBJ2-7	CASSSGTWTYEQYF
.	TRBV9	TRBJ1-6	CASSVVGVNSPLHF
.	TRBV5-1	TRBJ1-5	CASSLAGSNQPQHF
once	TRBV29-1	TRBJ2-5	CSVRTQETQYF
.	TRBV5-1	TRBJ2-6	CASSLGGGPGANVLTF
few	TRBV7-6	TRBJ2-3	CASSLLGLTSTDTQYF
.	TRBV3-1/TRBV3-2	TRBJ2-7	CASSQGTAPSYEQYF
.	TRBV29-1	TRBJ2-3	CSVLKRDTDTQYF
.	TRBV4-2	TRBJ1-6	CASATGNYNSPLHF
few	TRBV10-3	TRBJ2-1	CAISVGTSVLDEQFF
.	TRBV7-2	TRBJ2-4	CASSLLSGSPGNIQYF
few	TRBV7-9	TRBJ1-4	CASSLDRGDEKLFF
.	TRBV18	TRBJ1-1	CASSPAVGTEAFF
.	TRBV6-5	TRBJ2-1	CASSYSISGAYEQFF
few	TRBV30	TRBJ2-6	CAWRRDRATSGANVLTF
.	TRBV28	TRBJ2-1	CASKTSGAYNEQFF
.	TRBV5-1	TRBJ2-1	CASSLSNEQFF
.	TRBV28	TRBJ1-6	CASSLLGGRYNSPLHF
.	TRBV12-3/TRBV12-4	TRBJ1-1	CASSWGVGTEAFF
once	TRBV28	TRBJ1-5	CASTQRDRSFYSNQPQHF
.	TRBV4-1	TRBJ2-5	CASSPPSGSGRAETQYF
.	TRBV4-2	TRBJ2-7	CASSQDFGGTVSYEQYF
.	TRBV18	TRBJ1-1	CASSPLGGQGFTEAFF
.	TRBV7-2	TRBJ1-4	CASSLAGTVRGEKLFF
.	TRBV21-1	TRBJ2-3	CASSSPTSGDPSTDTQYF
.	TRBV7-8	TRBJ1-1	CASSYPKKAEAFF
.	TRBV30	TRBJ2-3	CACSIGQGEADTQYF
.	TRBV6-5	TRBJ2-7	CASSSQAGEQYF
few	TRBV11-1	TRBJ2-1	CASSLGTSNYNEQFF
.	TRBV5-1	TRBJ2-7	CASSLSVGYEQYF
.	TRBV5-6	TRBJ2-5	CASSLRLAGHETQYF
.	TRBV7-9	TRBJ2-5	CASSLRVLYQETQYF
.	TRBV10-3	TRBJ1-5	CAISAGDSNQPQHF
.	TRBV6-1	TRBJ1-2	CASSEAGNGYTF
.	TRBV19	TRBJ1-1	CASRNTGMATEAFF
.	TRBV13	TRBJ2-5	CASSITSGRGLQTQYF
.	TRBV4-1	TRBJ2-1	CASSQGEGAGIDNEQFF
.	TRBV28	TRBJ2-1	CASSFWGRRDNEQFF
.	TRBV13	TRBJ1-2	CASSPLGDRGYGYTF
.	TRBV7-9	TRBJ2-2	CATKTGTANTGELFF